This T cell receptor (beta chain) stems from a study of blood T cell repertoires in COVID-19 (TCRdb year 2020). Looking at the study overall: Collaborator samples came from the United States, Italy and Spain and covered acute and convalescent phases of COVID-19. The material from the prospective study consisted of cDNA or gDNA derived from T cells, B-cell-depleted T cells, or PBMCs. Subjects who had been exposed to COVID-19, were actively infected with it, or had recovered from it provided the deeply sampled blood TCRbeta repertoires that made up the dataset. The repertoires were released in a freely available public database meant as a resource for research on the immune response to SARS-CoV-2. The samples were drawn from the first 160 participants of the ongoing ImmuneRACE study and from some 1,300 subjects provided by 6 global collaborators. Sample metadata almost always included a de-identified subject ID, COVID-19 status, age in years and sex. Where available, HLA class I and class II types were obtained from metadata supplied by the sample provider rather than from assay-based typing. The paper's findings and limits, for the study overall: The quantity of clinical and demographic metadata differed by source and by participant and was supplied without curation.

Each collaborating institution followed its own protocols to collect whole blood in K2EDTA tubes. For TCRbeta analysis, collaborators shipped samples in one of three forms: frozen whole blood, isolated PBMCs, or DNA extracted from either of those sample types. A remark on this clone: Its antigen is unknown. One base away there is no much larger clone; base qualities are not given.

From the cysteine through the phenylalanine, the CDR3 covers 14 amino acids. The kept DNA is CDR3 alone, 42 bases in frame from the first base. V is shortened by 7 bases, J by 4 bases, and the region joining them spans 16 bases. CDR1 SNHLY and CDR2 FYNNEI were looked up in the germline V gene. TCRbeta CDR3 regions were amplified from genomic DNA using the immunoSEQ Assay, a bias-controlled multiplex PCR. On the authors' methods: Within the assay, amplification of reference gene primers was used to estimate how many nucleated cells each sample contained. To quantify the absolute abundance of each unique TCRbeta CDR3 rearrangement, sequence reads were collapsed and filtered. For each sample, productive Simpson clonality was calculated by taking the square root of Simpson's diversity index across productive rearrangements. TCRdb obtained this table from immuneACCESS and retained in-frame rearrangements with V and J assigned. These tables miss some clones; where compared with another copy, unresolved V genes account for less than half of the shortfall, and the remainder is unexplained. V, J and clone size are taken as reported in that table, and D and trimming were inferred from the DNA itself. This sample has 250,000 or so clones in its table, and approximately 80% of those were observed once. The ten largest clones represent 1.5% to 2% of the sample.

This TCR derives from a woman of 80 years or more with acute or convalescent COVID-19. The chain is assembled from TRBV2 and TRBJ2-5; no confident D gene assignment can be made. The sequenced sample consisted of peripheral blood. The sequenced DNA is TGTGCCAGCAAGCCCCAGCGATCGGGAGAGACCCAGTACTTC. Protein translation: CASKPQRSGETQYF.